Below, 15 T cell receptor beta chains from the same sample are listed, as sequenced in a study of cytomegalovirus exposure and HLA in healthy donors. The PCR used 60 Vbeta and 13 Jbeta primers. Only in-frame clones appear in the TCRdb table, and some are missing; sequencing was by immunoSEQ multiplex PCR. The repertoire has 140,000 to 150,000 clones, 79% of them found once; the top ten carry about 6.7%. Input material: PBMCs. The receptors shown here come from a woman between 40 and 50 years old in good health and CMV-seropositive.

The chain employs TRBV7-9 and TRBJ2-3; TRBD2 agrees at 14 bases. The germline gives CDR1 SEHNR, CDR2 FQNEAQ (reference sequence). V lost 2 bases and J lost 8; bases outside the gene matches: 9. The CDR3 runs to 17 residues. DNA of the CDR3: TGTGCCAGCAGCTTAATCAGGACTAGCGGGGGGAACCCTACGCAGTATTTT. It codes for CASSLIRTSGGNPTQYF.

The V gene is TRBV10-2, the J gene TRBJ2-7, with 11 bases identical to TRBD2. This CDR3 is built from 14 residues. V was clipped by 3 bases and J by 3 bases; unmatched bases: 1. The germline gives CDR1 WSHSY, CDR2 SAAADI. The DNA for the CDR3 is TGCGCCAGCAGTGACCTAGCGGGGGGCTACGAGCAGTACTTC. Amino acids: CASSDLAGGYEQYF.

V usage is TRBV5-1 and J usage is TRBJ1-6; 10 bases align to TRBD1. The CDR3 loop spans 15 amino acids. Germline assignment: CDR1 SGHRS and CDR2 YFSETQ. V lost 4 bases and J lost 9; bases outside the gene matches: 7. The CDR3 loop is CASSEGQGLGSPLHF. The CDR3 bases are TGCGCCAGCAGCGAGGGACAGGGGTTGGGTTCACCCCTCCACTTT.

The CDR3 DNA sequence: TGCGCCAGCAGCCAAGAGGGAAATCCACCCCTCCACTTT. Translated, it gives CASSQEGNPPLHF. The chain couples TRBV5-1 to TRBJ1-6; D not resolved. The V gene's germline CDR1 is SGHRS and CDR2 YFSETQ. V was trimmed by 4 bases and J by 11 bases, leaving 13 bases between them. This CDR3 region has 13 residues.

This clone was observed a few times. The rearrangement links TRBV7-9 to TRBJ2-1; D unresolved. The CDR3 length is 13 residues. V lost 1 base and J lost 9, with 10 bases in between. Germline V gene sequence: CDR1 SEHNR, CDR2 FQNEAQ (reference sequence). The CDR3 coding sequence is TGTGCCAGCAGCTTAGGCTCTAGAGGTGAGCAGTTCTTC. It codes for CASSLGSRGEQFF.

CDR3 in amino acids: CAWSESGPYGYTF. CDR3 DNA sequence: TGTGCCTGGAGTGAGTCAGGGCCGTATGGCTACACCTTC. This sequence joins TRBV30 and TRBJ1-2, with TRBD1 as a possible D gene (5 bases). This CDR3 comprises 13 residues. The germline V gene encodes CDR1 GTSNPN and CDR2 SVGIG (reference sequence). V dropped 1 base and J dropped 5 bases, with 11 bases sitting between them.

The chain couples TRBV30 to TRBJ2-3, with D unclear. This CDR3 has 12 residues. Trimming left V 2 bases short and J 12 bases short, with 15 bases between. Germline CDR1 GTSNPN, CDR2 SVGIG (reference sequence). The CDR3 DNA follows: TGTGCCTGGAGTCCGGCACAGATACCCCAGTATTTT. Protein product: CAWSPAQIPQYF.

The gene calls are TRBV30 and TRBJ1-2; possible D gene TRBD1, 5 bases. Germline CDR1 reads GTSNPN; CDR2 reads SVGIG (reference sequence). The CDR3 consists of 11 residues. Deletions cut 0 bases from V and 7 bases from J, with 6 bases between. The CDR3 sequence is CAWSVTGGYTF. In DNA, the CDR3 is TGTGCCTGGAGTGTAACAGGTGGCTACACCTTC.

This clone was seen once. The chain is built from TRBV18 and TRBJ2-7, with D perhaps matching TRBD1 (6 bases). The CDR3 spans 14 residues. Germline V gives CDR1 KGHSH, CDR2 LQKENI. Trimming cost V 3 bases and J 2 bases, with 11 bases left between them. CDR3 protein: CASSPGDRTYEQYF. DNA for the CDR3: TGTGCCAGCTCACCGGGAGACAGGACCTACGAGCAGTACTTC.

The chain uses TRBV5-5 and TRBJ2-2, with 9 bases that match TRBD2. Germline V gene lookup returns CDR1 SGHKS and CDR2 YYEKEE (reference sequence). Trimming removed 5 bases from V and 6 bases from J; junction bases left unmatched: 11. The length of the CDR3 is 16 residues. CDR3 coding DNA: TGTGCCAGCAGGCCCTCCGGACTAGCGTTCTCCGGGGAGCTGTTTTTT. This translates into CASRPSGLAFSGELFF.

DNA for the CDR3: TGTGCCAGCAGCCTGACTAGCGGGGGGGAGAATGAGCAGTTCTTC. As protein: CASSLTSGGENEQFF. V is TRBV4-2 and J is TRBJ2-1, with TRBD2 identical over 14 bases. This CDR3 spans 15 amino acids. The V segment lost 4 bases and the J segment 7 bases; nucleotides outside the gene matches: 3. CDR1 and CDR2 from the germline V gene are LGHNA and YNFKEQ.

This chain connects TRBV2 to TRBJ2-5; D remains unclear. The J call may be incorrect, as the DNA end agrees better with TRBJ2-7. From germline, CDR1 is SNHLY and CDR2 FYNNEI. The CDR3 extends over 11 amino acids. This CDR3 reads CASTNLYEQYF. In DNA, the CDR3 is TGTGCCAGCACGAACCTCTACGAGCAGTACTTC.

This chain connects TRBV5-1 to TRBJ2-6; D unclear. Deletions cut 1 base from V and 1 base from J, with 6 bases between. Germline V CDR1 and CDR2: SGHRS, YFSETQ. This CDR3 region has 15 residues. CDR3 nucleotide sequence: TGCGCCAGCAGCTTGTTGGCATCTGGGGCCAACGTCCTGACTTTC. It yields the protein CASSLLASGANVLTF.

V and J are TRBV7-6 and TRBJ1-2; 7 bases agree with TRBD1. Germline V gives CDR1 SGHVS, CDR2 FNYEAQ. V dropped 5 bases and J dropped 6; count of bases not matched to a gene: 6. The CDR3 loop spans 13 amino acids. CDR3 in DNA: TGTGCCAGCAGCCCAGGACAGGATAATGGCTACACCTTC. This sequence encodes CASSPGQDNGYTF.

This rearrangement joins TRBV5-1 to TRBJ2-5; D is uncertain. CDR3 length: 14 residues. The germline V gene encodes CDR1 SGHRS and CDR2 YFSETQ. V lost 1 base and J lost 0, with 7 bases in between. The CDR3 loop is CASSLWAYQETQYF. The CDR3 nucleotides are TGCGCCAGCAGCTTGTGGGCCTACCAAGAGACCCAGTACTTC.